The entry that follows covers one T cell receptor beta chain sequence. Its specificity is not known. The germline gives CDR1 LGHNA, CDR2 YNFKEQ. CDR3 length: 16 amino acids. Trimming removed 1 base at V and 5 bases at J, with 14 bases between. The use of genomic DNA as template underpinned the TCR beta VDJ and CDR3 profiling. TCRdb re-called the reads through MiXCR, storing one row per CDR3 protein. The data show 160,000 or so distinct CDR3 sequences, 71% seen once. The sample belongs to a study of CD8+CD57+ T cells in acquired aplastic anemia. Overall study: DNA recovered from sorted CD4+ and CD8+ cells had a mean of approximately 3 ug. Study observations and caveats: Researchers reported that CD8+ Simpson's diversity was not significantly different in patients versus controls. Both patients and controls carried the same twenty-nine CD8+ CDR3 sequences.

Patients included in sequencing had previously demonstrated CD8+CD57+ cell expansion by flow cytometry. This clonotype was sampled from a human donor with aplastic anemia. The specimen was sorted CD4+, CD8+, or CD8+CD57+ T cells (not recorded which) from PBMCs. The rearrangement joins TRBV4-2 to TRBJ1-4, with a possible D match to TRBD1 (5 bases). The CDR3 region is CASSQVMGLKNEKLFF. The DNA of the CDR3 is TGTGCCAGCAGCCAAGTTATGGGGCTAAAAAATGAAAAACTGTTTTTT.